This entry concerns a single T cell receptor (beta chain). What it recognizes is unknown. These data come from a study of OX40 agonist ivuxolimab in advanced cancers. Study-wide context: Over 30% of patients had received prior checkpoint inhibitor therapy. Three patients responded partially, comprising one with hepatocellular carcinoma and two with cutaneous melanoma.

Only in-frame clones appear in the TCRdb table, and some are missing; sequencing was by immunoSEQ multiplex PCR. This sample yields tens of thousands of clones, of which around nine tenths are seen a single time; about 1% belongs to the top ten. The CDR3 loop spans 15 amino acids. With V trimmed by 7 bases and J by 1 base, 10 bases remained unmatched. The germline V gene has CDR1 SGHNT and CDR2 YYREEE (reference sequence). Study-level points and caveats: Expanded peripheral T cell antigen specificity was not determined.

Patients with a history of autoimmune disease or on systemic immunosuppression were excluded. This TCR was sampled from an adult with an advanced solid tumor such as melanoma, head and neck, liver or kidney cancer. V gene TRBV5-4 combines with J gene TRBJ1-1; 7 nucleotides agree with TRBD1. This sample comprised CD4+ or CD8+ T cells sorted from blood, obtained in a trial of the OX40 agonist ivuxolimab. For the CDR3, the DNA is TGTGCCAGCGGCCCAGTGGGACAGCCGAACACTGAAGCTTTCTTT. Translating gives CASGPVGQPNTEAFF.